The following is a T cell receptor beta chain sequence with its context. Its antigen remains unknown. The data were obtained in a study of cytomegalovirus exposure and HLA in healthy donors. Overall study results and limits: A later analysis appeared to link common viral pathogens to several of the most significant clusters. Immune exposure data for these donors was limited to CMV serostatus. Cytomegalovirus-associated status was assigned to 150 or so TCR beta chains.

The PCR was carried out with 60 Vbeta primers and 13 Jbeta primers. Generated by immunoSEQ multiplex PCR, the TCRdb table keeps only in-frame clones and is missing some. Of over 110,000 clones detected, under 90% appear once; the ten largest clones hold around 2.5%. After removal of 8 bases from V and 4 bases from J, the junction contained 11 bases not matched to a gene. Germline values: CDR1 SGHAT, CDR2 FQNNGV. This CDR3 region has 15 residues. J is TRBJ2-7 and V is TRBV11-2, with 10 nucleotides matching TRBD2. This sequence was found in a male donor in good health and CMV-seronegative. The sequencing input was PBMCs. The CDR3 loop reads CASLPGLAGEYEQYF. CDR3 coding DNA: TGTGCCAGCCTTCCTGGGCTAGCGGGAGAATACGAGCAGTACTTC.